Listed below are T cell receptor beta chains from one sample, sequenced in a study of OX40 agonist ivuxolimab in advanced cancers. Clones were read by immunoSEQ multiplex PCR, and TCRdb kept only the in-frame ones, dropping some. The table lists 75,000 to 90,000 clones, about 90% of them singletons. The material sequenced was CD4+ or CD8+ T cells sorted from blood, taken in a trial of the OX40 agonist ivuxolimab. The receptor set was obtained from an adult with an advanced solid tumor such as melanoma, head and neck, liver or kidney cancer. Each CDR3 is given with its conserved first and last residue. D genes are given only for firm matches.

J gene: TRBJ1-4
CDR3 length: 14
V gene: TRBV9
D gene: -
CDR3 DNA: TGTGCCAGCAGCCTTGACGGGCGGCGTGAAAAACTGTTTTTT
CDR3 protein: CASSLDGRREKLFF

J gene: TRBJ1-4
CDR3 length: 13
V gene: TRBV29-1
D gene: -
CDR3 DNA: TGCAGCGGGGGGGACGTAGATAATGAAAAACTGTTTTTT
CDR3 protein: CSGGDVDNEKLFF

J gene: TRBJ2-5
CDR3 length: 16
V gene: TRBV6-5
D gene: TRBD2
CDR3 DNA: TGTGCCAGCAGTTTGGCCCCGGGGCTAGCGGGAGAGACCCAGTACTTC
CDR3 protein: CASSLAPGLAGETQYF

J gene: TRBJ1-5
CDR3 length: 13
V gene: TRBV6-6
D gene: -
CDR3 DNA: TGTGCCAGCGCTGAGGGAGGGGTTCAGCCCCAGCATTTT
CDR3 protein: CASAEGGVQPQHF

J gene: TRBJ2-1
CDR3 length: 15
V gene: TRBV7-9
D gene: TRBD2
CDR3 DNA: TGTGCCAGCAGCCCTCGGGGGGGTAGAGGCAATGAGCAGTTCTTC
CDR3 protein: CASSPRGGRGNEQFF

J gene: TRBJ1-2
CDR3 length: 16
V gene: TRBV27
D gene: -
CDR3 DNA: TGTGCCAGCAGTCCACCTAGGCAGGGTAAGGGCGGTGGCTACACCTTC
CDR3 protein: CASSPPRQGKGGGYTF

J gene: TRBJ2-2
CDR3 length: 15
V gene: TRBV18
D gene: -
CDR3 DNA: TGTGCCAGCTCAACGGGAATAGCGAACACCGGGGAGCTGTTTTTT
CDR3 protein: CASSTGIANTGELFF

J gene: TRBJ1-1
CDR3 length: 14
V gene: TRBV28
D gene: -
CDR3 DNA: TGTGCCAGCAGTCCGTTCACACCGAACACTGAAGCTTTCTTT
CDR3 protein: CASSPFTPNTEAFF

J gene: TRBJ2-3
CDR3 length: 15
V gene: TRBV7-7
D gene: -
CDR3 DNA: TGTGCTAGCAGCTTGTCGGGGTTTAACACAGATACGCAGTATTTT
CDR3 protein: CASSLSGFNTDTQYF

J gene: TRBJ2-7
CDR3 length: 14
V gene: TRBV6-1
D gene: -
CDR3 DNA: TGTGCCAGCAGTGAGCTTCCCCTCTTCTACGAGCAGTACTTC
CDR3 protein: CASSELPLFYEQYF